This TCR beta chain was sequenced for a study of T cell responses to AZD1222 COVID-19 vaccine. Study outcomes and limitations: White British donors predominated, females outnumbered males, and clonal diversity was possibly underestimated. Baseline testing showed seropositivity in only six AZD1222 recipients.

Germline V lookup: CDR1 MGHDK, CDR2 SYGVNS. The V gene end was trimmed by 4 bases and the J gene end by 8 bases; junction bases not matched to a gene: 4. This CDR3 has 13 amino acids. This table comes from immunoSEQ multiplex PCR, and its TCRdb copy is limited to in-frame clones, with some not included. The table lists about 59,000 clones, more than 65% of them singletons. Note on this clone: The antigen is not known.

Sequences were derived from peripheral blood, sampled on day 0 of AZD1222 vaccination. The rearrangement links TRBV25-1 to TRBJ1-3; TRBD1 matches at 8 bases. The TCR was taken from an adult in good health. This chain's CDR3 is CASSGTGGDTIYF. The CDR3 DNA reads TGTGCCAGCAGTGGTACAGGGGGAGACACCATATATTTT.